A selection of T cell receptor beta chains follows, all from one sample in a study of T-cell memory formation after mild COVID-19. TCRdb re-derived calls from the 5' RACE reads in MiXCR, one entry per CDR3 protein. There are a few hundred thousand distinct CDR3 sequences in the sample; around 20% occur only once, and 21% lies in the top ten. The material sequenced was PBMCs or a T cell subset sorted from them (not recorded which). These receptors originate from a man in his late teens or twenties who had mild COVID-19 (a few samples of this study predate the infection). Cell type and time point are not known. Each CDR3 is given with its conserved first and last residue. Each record gives: V gene, J gene, D gene, clone size, CDR3 DNA, CDR3 protein. D genes are given only for firm matches. Clone size is not always given. Where it is, it says once, few, many or a class for expanded clones.

>TRBV6-2/TRBV6-3|TRBJ2-1|TRBD1|many
TGTGCCAGCAGTTACCGGACAGGGAAGGCTGAGCAGTTCTTC
CASSYRTGKAEQFF
>TRBV6-2/TRBV6-3|TRBJ2-6|-|few
TGTGCCGCGACGCGCCTCGGGGCCAACGTCCTGACTTTC
CAATRLGANVLTF
>TRBV7-2|TRBJ1-6|-|few
TGTGCCAGCAGCCCGGGGTCAGGAGGTTCACCCCTCCACTTT
CASSPGSGGSPLHF
>TRBV7-9|TRBJ1-4|TRBD1|-
TGTGCCAGCAGTCCGACCCAGGGGGCCGGCGAAAAACTGTTTTTT
CASSPTQGAGEKLFF
>TRBV7-9|TRBJ1-2|-|-
TGTGCCAGCAGCAAGGGAGACTATGGCTACACCTTC
CASSKGDYGYTF
>TRBV20-1|TRBJ2-5|-|many
TGCAGTGCTAGTCTTCCAGATCCGGAGACCCAGTACTTC
CSASLPDPETQYF
>TRBV10-3|TRBJ1-5|TRBD1|many
TGTGCCATCAGTGAACCCGGGACAGATAATCAGCCCCAGCATTTT
CAISEPGTDNQPQHF
>TRBV19|TRBJ2-1|-|-
TGTGCCAGTAGTATGCCCCTTGGTTGGGGGCCTATCAATGAGCAGTTCTTC
CASSMPLGWGPINEQFF
>TRBV12-3/TRBV12-4|TRBJ2-2|-|-
TGTGCCAGCAGGGGCGGGCACACCGGGGAGCTGTTTTTT
CASRGGHTGELFF
>TRBV3-1|TRBJ2-2|TRBD2|few
TGTGCCAGCTTGGCTAGCGGGGCAAAGAGGGAGCTGTTTTTT
CASLASGAKRELFF
>TRBV7-2|TRBJ2-6|-|-
TGTGCCAGAAGCTTACAAACAGGGATCGGGGCCAACGTCCTGACTTTC
CARSLQTGIGANVLTF
>TRBV4-1|TRBJ2-6|-|few
TGCGCCAGCAGCCAAGAGGAGTCTGGGGCCAACGTCCTGACTTTC
CASSQEESGANVLTF
>TRBV6-2/TRBV6-3|TRBJ1-5|-|-
TGTGCCAGCAGTGTATGGCAGGGGCGTGGGGATCAGCCCCAGCATTTT
CASSVWQGRGDQPQHF
>TRBV20-1|TRBJ2-2|-|-
TGCAGCCCCGGGCCCTTGTACACCGGGGAGCTGTTTTTT
CSPGPLYTGELFF
>TRBV24-1|TRBJ2-3|TRBD1|few
TGTGCCACCAGTGAGTTGACAGGGGGCGAAACAGATACGCAGTATTTT
CATSELTGGETDTQYF
>TRBV5-1|TRBJ1-2|TRBD1|once
TGCGCCAGCAGCCCTTGTATTGACAGGGGCAACTATGGCTACACCTTC
CASSPCIDRGNYGYTF
>TRBV6-1|TRBJ1-3|-|-
TGTGCCAGCAGTGGCAGGAACCCGCTGCTTACCATATATTTT
CASSGRNPLLTIYF
>TRBV4-1|TRBJ1-3|-|-
TGCGCCAGCAGCCAAGCCGGGACAACTGGAAACACCATATATTTT
CASSQAGTTGNTIYF
>TRBV6-6|TRBJ2-1|-|-
TGTGCCAGCAGTGGGCCGCTCGCGGCTGAGCAGTTCTTC
CASSGPLAAEQFF
>TRBV7-2|TRBJ2-3|TRBD1|few
TGTGCCAGTAGCAGGGGGTCACCCCCCACAGATACGCAGTATTTT
CASSRGSPPTDTQYF
>TRBV6-2/TRBV6-3|TRBJ1-1|TRBD1|once
TGTGCCAGCAGGGAATCAGGGGGGAATGAAGCTTTCTTT
CASRESGGNEAFF
>TRBV6-4|TRBJ2-3|TRBD1|many
TGTGCCAGCGCTATTCAACAGGGGTCCAGCACAGATACGCAGTATTTT
CASAIQQGSSTDTQYF
>TRBV24-1|TRBJ2-1|-|-
TGTGCCACCAGTGATTTGGCGGACAATGAGCAGTTCTTC
CATSDLADNEQFF
>TRBV5-5|TRBJ1-2|-|-
TGTGCCAGCAGCTTGCACGATTTCTATGGCTACACCTTC
CASSLHDFYGYTF
>TRBV6-2/TRBV6-3|TRBJ1-5|TRBD1|-
TGTGCCAGCATGAAACAGGGGTATCAGCCCCAGCATTTT
CASMKQGYQPQHF
>TRBV20-1|TRBJ1-1|TRBD1|-
TGCAGTGCTAGAGGGGACAGGGAGAGCACTGAAGCTTTCTTT
CSARGDRESTEAFF
>TRBV4-1|TRBJ1-1|-|-
TGCGCCAGCAGCCAGGCCCCTCCGGAGCAGGAAGCTTTCTTT
CASSQAPPEQEAFF
>TRBV23-1|TRBJ1-5|TRBD1|-
TGCGCCAGCAGTCAATCCGCCGCGATTCAGGGGGAGAAGAGCAATCAGCCCCAGCATTTT
CASSQSAAIQGEKSNQPQHF
>TRBV20-1|TRBJ2-1|-|few
TGCAGTGCTTCTCCGGGCAGCGACAATGAGCAGTTCTTC
CSASPGSDNEQFF
>TRBV6-2/TRBV6-3|TRBJ2-7|TRBD2|few
TGTGCCAGCAGGAGCGGGGGGCCCCAGTACTTC
CASRSGGPQYF
>TRBV28|TRBJ1-2|-|-
TGTGCCATCGGGACTGAACGGCACTATGGCTACACCTTC
CAIGTERHYGYTF
>TRBV29-1|TRBJ2-1|TRBD1|few
TGCAGCGTTGTGAAGACAGGGGGAGTCAATGAGCAGTTCTTC
CSVVKTGGVNEQFF
>TRBV24-1|TRBJ2-2|-|many
TGTGCCACCAGTGATACCCGGGCCGACACCGGGGAGCTGTTTTTT
CATSDTRADTGELFF
>TRBV11-3|TRBJ2-5|-|-
TGTGCCAGCAGCTGGGGTTGGGGACAGACCCAGTACTTC
CASSWGWGQTQYF
>TRBV5-5|TRBJ2-1|-|-
TGTGCCAGCAGCTTGGGTCACTACTTAGGCGATGAGCAGTTCTTC
CASSLGHYLGDEQFF
>TRBV29-1|TRBJ2-2|-|-
TGCAGCGCCCTCGAGGGGGAGCTGTTTTTT
CSALEGELFF
>TRBV25-1|TRBJ1-2|-|-
TGTGCCAGCAGTCAGATCGGGAAACCTCACTATGGCTACACCTTC
CASSQIGKPHYGYTF
>TRBV20-1|TRBJ1-1|-|few
TGCAGTGCTAGAGGGAGGGGGGTCACTGAAGCTTTCTTT
CSARGRGVTEAFF
>TRBV9|TRBJ1-3|-|few
TGTGCCAGCAGCGTAGTCGAGACCCCGGGACACCTCCGAGGAAACACCATATATTTT
CASSVVETPGHLRGNTIYF
>TRBV29-1|TRBJ2-2|-|-
TGCAGCGTTAAGGACCGGGCAGCCGGGGAGCTGTTTTTT
CSVKDRAAGELFF
>TRBV20-1|TRBJ2-5|TRBD2|-
TGCAGTGCGAAGAGCGGGGGGCCAGGGGAGACCCAGTACTTC
CSAKSGGPGETQYF
>TRBV6-5|TRBJ1-2|-|few
TGTGCCAGCAGTGACCGCGACTATGGCTACACCTTC
CASSDRDYGYTF
>TRBV6-5|TRBJ2-5|-|-
TGTGCCAGCAGGCTACGCCCGGGCAGGGGCGCGGAGACCCAGTACTTC
CASRLRPGRGAETQYF
>TRBV7-6|TRBJ2-5|-|-
TGTGCCAGCAGCTTAGAATCCACATTCAAGGAGACCCAGTACTTC
CASSLESTFKETQYF
>TRBV6-5|TRBJ2-1|TRBD2|-
TGTGCCAGCAGACCCGGACTAGCGGGGGACCCGCGGTTCTTC
CASRPGLAGDPRFF
>TRBV7-8|TRBJ2-3|-|many
TGTGCCAGCAGCTTAGATCAGCCTCGCCCCGGAGATACGCAGTATTTT
CASSLDQPRPGDTQYF